Sequencing of this T cell receptor beta chain was carried out in a study (dated by TCRdb to 2014 to 2015). Describing the broader study: Whether tumor-infiltrating Tregs in breast cancer are recruited from blood Tregs or converted in situ from other CD4+ T cell subsets was tested. The study at large found these results: The TCR alpha and beta sequences of tumor-infiltrating Tregs showed the greatest overlap with tumor naive CD4+ T cells, followed by blood naive CD4+ T cells. Tumor memory CD4+ T cell TCR gene usage clustered with blood and lymph node memory CD4+ cells and lymph node naive CD4+ cells. The larger-cohort validation was restricted to a single TCR beta V-J rearrangement rather than whole repertoires.

The CDR1 and CDR2 encoded by the germline V gene are MDHEN and SYDVKM. Taken from cysteine to phenylalanine, the CDR3 has 12 residues. Solely the CDR3 DNA is kept, with 36 bases framed from the first base. V is shortened by 2 bases, J by 3 bases, and the region joining them spans 5 bases. The Miltenyi Naive CD4+ T Cell Isolation kit was used to purify naive CD4+ T cells, and Tregs were depleted with CD25 microbeads. Tregs, naive and memory CD4+ T cells from tumor, blood and ipsilateral draining lymph nodes of a few breast cancer patients underwent full-length TCR alpha and beta sequencing. Tumor tissue and lymph nodes obtained by ipsilateral axillary dissection were perfused with PBS, cut into small pieces and digested using collagenase I and hyaluronidase. FACS confirmed that the sorted cell populations were more than 90% pure. Amplification of full-length TCR variable regions was done by 5' RACE PCR using constant-region reverse primers, and this step was followed by semi-nested PCR with Nested Universal Primer A. The ReliaPrep RNA Cell Miniprep System was used to extract total RNA, which was then reverse transcribed into 5'RACE-ready cDNA with the SMARTer RACE 5'/3' Kit. Multiplex adaptors were used to barcode full-length TCR alpha and beta libraries, and the barcoded libraries were sequenced on an Illumina MiSeq. In the original analysis: For each of nine subset-tissue groups, sequencing data from the five patients were pooled, and the groups were compared by unsupervised clustering of TCR gene usage. The Morisita-Horn index was used to calculate repertoire similarity, with shared sequences weighted according to their contribution to each repertoire. In-frame beta chains were kept once TCRdb had trimmed the public reads at Q25 with fastp and called clones with MiXCR. Every distinct CDR3 protein forms one entry, paired with its most common genes and DNA. It is TCRdb's table, rather than the study itself, that gives the V and J calls and clone size. Counted in this sample were about 60,000 distinct CDR3 sequences; around 30% of them appeared once. The ten top clones hold approximately 2.2% of the sample.

In this sample, this clonotype turned up a few times. What this receptor recognizes is not known. Per-base qualities were not stored, and no clone one base away is much larger. Sequences were obtained from tumor-infiltrating naive CD4+ T cells sorted from the breast tumor. This sample's cell subset or site label indicates: naive CD4+ T cells, CD4+CD45RA+CD25-. The rearrangement joined TRBV28 to TRBJ2-7; the D gene lacks a confident call. The receptor was derived from a female donor with breast cancer. DNA sequence: TGTGCCAGCAGTTTAAGGCACTACGAGCAGTACTTC. It specifies CASSLRHYEQYF. Beyond the CDR3, the reference TRBV28 and TRBJ2-7 genes provide the residues; the full variable domain reads: DVKVTQSSRYLVKRTGEKVFLECVQDMDHENMFWYRQDPGLGLRLIYFSYDVKMKEKGDIPEGYSVSREKKERFSLILESASTNQTSMYLCASSLRHYEQYFGPGTRLTVT.